One sample yielded the 5 T cell receptor beta chains listed below, sequenced in a study of cytomegalovirus exposure and HLA in healthy donors. With 60 Vbeta and 13 Jbeta primers, the PCR was carried out. Assay used: immunoSEQ multiplex PCR; TCRdb lists only in-frame clones, some missing. In the table there are about 97,000 clones, roughly four fifths of which are singletons. The material sequenced was PBMCs. Every receptor here comes from a man in his forties or fifties in good health and CMV-seropositive.

The chain couples TRBV5-4 to TRBJ1-1, with 8 positions matching TRBD1. The CDR3 is made up of 15 amino acids. Unmatched junction bases numbered 7, after V lost 2 bases and J lost 4 bases. Germline V CDR1 and CDR2: SGHNT, YYREEE (reference sequence). Here the CDR3 reads CASSFPGQGRTEAFF. The DNA of the CDR3 is TGTGCCAGCAGCTTTCCCGGACAGGGTCGCACTGAAGCTTTCTTT.

The CDR3 reads CSAGTRDTFYGYTF. The CDR3 DNA sequence: TGCAGCGCCGGAACTAGGGACACCTTCTATGGCTACACCTTC. V usage is TRBV29-1 and J usage is TRBJ1-2; D possibly corresponds to TRBD1 (6 bases). Germline V CDR1 and CDR2: SQVTM, ANQGSEA. V lost 7 bases and J 4 bases, leaving 19 bases between the germline ends. This CDR3 has 14 residues.

This clone was found a few times. This rearrangement joins TRBV5-1 to TRBJ2-1, with 10 bases fitting TRBD2. Trimming cost V 0 bases and J 2 bases; bases outside gene matches: 5. This CDR3 has 17 residues. From germline, CDR1 is SGHRS and CDR2 YFSETQ. DNA of the CDR3: TGCGCCAGCAGCTTGGCTAGCGGGAGCCAGACCTACAATGAGCAGTTCTTC. This translates into CASSLASGSQTYNEQFF. Filled out from reference TRBV5-1 and TRBJ2-1, the complete variable domain reads KAGVTQTPRYLIKTRGQQVTLSCSPISGHRSVSWYQQTPGQGLQFLFEYFSETQRNKGNFPGRFSGRQFSNSRSEMNVSTLELGDSALYLCASSLASGSQTYNEQFFGPGTRLTVL.

The chain links TRBV4-1 to TRBJ2-7, with 7 positions matching TRBD1. V shed 3 bases, J shed 0 bases, and the junction held 5 bases outside the gene matches. Germline-derived CDR1 and CDR2 are MGHRA and YSYEKL. The CDR3 has 15 amino acids. The CDR3 DNA sequence: TGCGCCAGCAGCCAGGGGACAGACAACTCCTACGAGCAGTACTTC. Translated: CASSQGTDNSYEQYF.

CDR3 sequence (DNA): TGTGCCAGCAGGACCGGCGGGAACTATGGCTACACCTTC. Protein: CASRTGGNYGYTF. The chain carries TRBV6-1 and TRBJ1-2; D ambiguous. Looked up from germline, CDR1 is MNHNS and CDR2 is SASEGT. Trimming left V 6 bases short and J 2 bases short, with 10 bases between. The CDR3 covers 13 residues.